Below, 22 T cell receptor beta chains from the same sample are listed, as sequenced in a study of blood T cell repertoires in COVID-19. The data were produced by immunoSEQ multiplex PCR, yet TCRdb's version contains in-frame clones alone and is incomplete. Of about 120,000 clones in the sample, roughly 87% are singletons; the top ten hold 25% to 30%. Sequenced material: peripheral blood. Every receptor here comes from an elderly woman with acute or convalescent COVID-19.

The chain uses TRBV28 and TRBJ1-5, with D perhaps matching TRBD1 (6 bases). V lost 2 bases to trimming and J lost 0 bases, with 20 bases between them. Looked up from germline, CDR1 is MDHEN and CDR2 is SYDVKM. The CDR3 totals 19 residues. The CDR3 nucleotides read TGTGCCAGCAGTTTAGTACAGGGAGGGTGGGTCAGTAGCAATCAGCCCCAGCATTTT. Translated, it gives CASSLVQGGWVSSNQPQHF.

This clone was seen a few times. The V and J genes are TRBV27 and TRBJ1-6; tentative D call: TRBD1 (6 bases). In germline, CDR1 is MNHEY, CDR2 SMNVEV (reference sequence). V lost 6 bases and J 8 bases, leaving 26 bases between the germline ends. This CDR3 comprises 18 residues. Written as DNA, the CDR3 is TGTGCCAGCAGGGACCGGGTGAGCCTTATCAGGGGTCATTCACCCCTCCACTTT. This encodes CASRDRVSLIRGHSPLHF.

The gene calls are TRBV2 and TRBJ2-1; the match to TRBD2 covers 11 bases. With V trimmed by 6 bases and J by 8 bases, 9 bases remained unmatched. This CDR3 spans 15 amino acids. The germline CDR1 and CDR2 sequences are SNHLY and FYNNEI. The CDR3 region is CASSRTSGGLYEQFF. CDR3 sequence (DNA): TGTGCCAGCAGCAGAACTAGCGGGGGACTTTATGAGCAGTTCTTC.

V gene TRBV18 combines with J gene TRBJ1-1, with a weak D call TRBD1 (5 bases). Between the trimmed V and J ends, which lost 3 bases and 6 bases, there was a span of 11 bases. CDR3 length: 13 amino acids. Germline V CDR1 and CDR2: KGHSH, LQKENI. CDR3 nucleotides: TGTGCCAGCTCACCCCTCGGGACTTCTGAAGCTTTCTTT. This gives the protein CASSPLGTSEAFF.

The CDR3, as DNA: TGTGCCAGCAGCCAAGATCATCGTCAGTTTAGCAATCAGCCCCAGCATTTT. Translated, it gives CASSQDHRQFSNQPQHF. This chain connects TRBV4-2 to TRBJ1-5; D is unresolved. V lost 0 bases, J lost 0 bases, and 12 bases lay in between. This CDR3 region has 17 residues. Germline V gene lookup returns CDR1 LGHNA and CDR2 YNFKEQ.

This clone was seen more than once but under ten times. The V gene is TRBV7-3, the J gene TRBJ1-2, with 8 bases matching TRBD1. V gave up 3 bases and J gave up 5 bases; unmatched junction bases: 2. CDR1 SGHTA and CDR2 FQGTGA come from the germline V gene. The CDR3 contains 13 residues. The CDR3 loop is CASSLDRDYGYTF. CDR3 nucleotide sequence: TGTGCCAGCAGCTTGGACAGGGATTATGGCTACACCTTC.

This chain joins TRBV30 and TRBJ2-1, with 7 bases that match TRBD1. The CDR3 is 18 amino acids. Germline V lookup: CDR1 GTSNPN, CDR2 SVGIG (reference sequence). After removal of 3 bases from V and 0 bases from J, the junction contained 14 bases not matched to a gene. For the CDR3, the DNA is TGTGCCTGGAGACGACCGGGACAGAATAATAGCTCCTACAATGAGCAGTTCTTC. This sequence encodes CAWRRPGQNNSSYNEQFF.

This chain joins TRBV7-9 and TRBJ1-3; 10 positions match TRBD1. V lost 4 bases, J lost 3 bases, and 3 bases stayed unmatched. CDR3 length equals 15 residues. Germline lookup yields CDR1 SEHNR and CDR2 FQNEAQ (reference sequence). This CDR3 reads CASSSTGGFGNTIYF. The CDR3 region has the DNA TGTGCCAGCAGCTCGACAGGGGGCTTTGGAAACACCATATATTTT.

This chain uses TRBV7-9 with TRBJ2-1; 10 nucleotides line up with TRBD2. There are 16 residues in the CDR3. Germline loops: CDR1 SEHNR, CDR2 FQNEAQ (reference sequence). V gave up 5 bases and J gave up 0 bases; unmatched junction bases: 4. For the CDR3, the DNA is TGTGCCAGCAGCCGCAGCGGGGGGGTCTCCTACAATGAGCAGTTCTTC. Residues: CASSRSGGVSYNEQFF. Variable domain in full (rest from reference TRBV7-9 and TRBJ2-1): DTGVSQNPRHKITKRGQNVTFRCDPISEHNRLYWYRQTLGQGPEFLTYFQNEAQLEKSRLLSDRFSAERPKGSFSTLEIQRTEQGDSAMYLCASSRSGGVSYNEQFFGPGTRLTVL.

The CDR3 DNA is TGTGCCAGCAGTGACCCACGACAGGGAAGCACTGAAGCTTTCTTT. The encoded protein is CASSDPRQGSTEAFF. The J gene is TRBJ1-1, the V gene TRBV25-1; 7 positions match TRBD1. The CDR3 has 15 residues. V lost 3 bases and J lost 4; bases outside the gene matches: 8. Germline CDR1 MGHDK, CDR2 SYGVNS.

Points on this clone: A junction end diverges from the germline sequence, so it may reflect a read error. Here the CDR3 DNA reads TGCGCCAGCAGTTTTCCGGGACAGGGAATCAATGAGCAGTTCTTC. The encoded protein is CASSFPGQGINEQFF. This chain joins TRBV5-4 and TRBJ2-1; 9 bases are shared with TRBD1. Germline assignment: CDR1 SGHNT and CDR2 YYREEE (reference sequence). The CDR3 sequence is 15 residues long.

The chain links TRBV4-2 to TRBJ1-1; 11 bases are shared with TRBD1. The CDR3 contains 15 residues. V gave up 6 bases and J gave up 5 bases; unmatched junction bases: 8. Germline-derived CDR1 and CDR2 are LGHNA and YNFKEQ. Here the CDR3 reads CASRQRDRGVTEAFF. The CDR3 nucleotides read TGTGCCAGCAGACAAAGGGACAGGGGGGTAACTGAAGCTTTCTTT.

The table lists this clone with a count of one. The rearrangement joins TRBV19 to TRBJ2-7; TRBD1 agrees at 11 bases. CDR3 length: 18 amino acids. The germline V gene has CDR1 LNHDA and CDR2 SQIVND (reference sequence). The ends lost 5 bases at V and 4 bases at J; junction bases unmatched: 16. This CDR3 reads CASSPLIGTGGLGYEQYF. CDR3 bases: TGTGCCAGTAGTCCCCTCATCGGGACAGGGGGGTTGGGATACGAGCAGTACTTC.

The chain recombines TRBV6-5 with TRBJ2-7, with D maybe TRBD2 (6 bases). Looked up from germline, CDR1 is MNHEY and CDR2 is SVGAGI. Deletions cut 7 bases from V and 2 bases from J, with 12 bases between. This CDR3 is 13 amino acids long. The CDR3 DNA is TGTGCCAGCACCGGGACGGGAGCCTACGAGCAGTACGTC. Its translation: CASTGTGAYEQYV.

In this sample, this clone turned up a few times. CDR3 amino acids: CASSDESEDRGVSPLHF. For the CDR3, the DNA is TGCGCCAGCAGTGACGAATCGGAGGACAGGGGAGTTTCACCCCTCCACTTT. The J gene is TRBJ1-6, the V gene TRBV23-1; 9 nucleotides agree with TRBD1. TRBV23-1 is annotated as an ORF whose role is uncertain. Germline trimming cut 5 bases from V and 9 bases from J; bases unmatched to any gene: 14. The CDR3 loop spans 17 amino acids.

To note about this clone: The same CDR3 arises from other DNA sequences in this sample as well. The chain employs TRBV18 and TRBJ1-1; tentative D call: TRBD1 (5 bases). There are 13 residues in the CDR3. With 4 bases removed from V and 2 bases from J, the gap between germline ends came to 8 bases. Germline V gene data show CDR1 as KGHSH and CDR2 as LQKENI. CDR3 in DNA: TGTGCCAGCTCACTGACAGAAAACACTGAAGCTTTCTTT. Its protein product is CASSLTENTEAFF. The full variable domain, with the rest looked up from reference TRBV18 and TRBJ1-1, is NAGVMQNPRHLVRRRGQEARLRCSPMKGHSHVYWYRQLPEEGLKFMVYLQKENIIDESGMPKERFSAEFPKEGPSILRIQQVVRGDSAAYFCASSLTENTEAFFGQGTRLTVV.

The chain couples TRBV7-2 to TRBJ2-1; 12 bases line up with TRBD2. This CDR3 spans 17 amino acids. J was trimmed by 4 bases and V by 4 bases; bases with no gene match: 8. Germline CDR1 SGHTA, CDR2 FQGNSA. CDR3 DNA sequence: TGTGCCAGCAGCTCACGGACTAGCGGGGACGAATACAATGAGCAGTTCTTC. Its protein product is CASSSRTSGDEYNEQFF. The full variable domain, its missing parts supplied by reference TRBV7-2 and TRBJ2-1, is GAGVSQSPSNKVTEKGKDVELRCDPISGHTALYWYRQSLGQGLEFLIYFQGNSAPDKSGLPSDRFSAERTGGSVSTLTIQRTQQEDSAVYLCASSSRTSGDEYNEQFFGPGTRLTVL.

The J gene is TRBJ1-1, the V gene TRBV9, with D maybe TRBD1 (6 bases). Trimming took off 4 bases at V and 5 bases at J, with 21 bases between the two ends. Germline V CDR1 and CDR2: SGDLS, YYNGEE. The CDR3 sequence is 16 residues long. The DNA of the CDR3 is TGTGCCAGCAGCCCAGCCAGCGGGGGGCGAGTAACTGAAGCTTTCTTT. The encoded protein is CASSPASGGRVTEAFF.

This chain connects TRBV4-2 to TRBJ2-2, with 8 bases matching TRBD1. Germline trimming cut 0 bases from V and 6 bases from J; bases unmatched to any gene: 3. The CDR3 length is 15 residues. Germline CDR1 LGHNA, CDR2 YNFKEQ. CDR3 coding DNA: TGTGCCAGCAGCCAAGAGAGGACAGGGTCCGGGGAGCTGTTTTTT. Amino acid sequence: CASSQERTGSGELFF.

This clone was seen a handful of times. CDR3 in amino acids: CASSLPTSGGTDTQYF. CDR3 sequence (DNA): TGTGCCAGCAGCTTACCGACTAGCGGGGGCACAGATACGCAGTATTTT. The V and J genes are TRBV7-2 and TRBJ2-3, with TRBD2 matching 11 bases. The CDR3 has 16 amino acids. Germline CDR1 reads SGHTA; CDR2 reads FQGNSA. J lost 1 base, V lost 2 bases, and 2 bases had no gene match.

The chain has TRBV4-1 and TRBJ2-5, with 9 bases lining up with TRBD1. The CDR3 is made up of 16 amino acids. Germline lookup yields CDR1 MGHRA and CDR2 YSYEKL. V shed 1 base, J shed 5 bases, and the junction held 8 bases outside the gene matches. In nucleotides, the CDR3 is TGCGCCAGCAGCCAAGTGGGGACAGGGCGTATGGAGACCCAGTACTTC. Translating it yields CASSQVGTGRMETQYF.

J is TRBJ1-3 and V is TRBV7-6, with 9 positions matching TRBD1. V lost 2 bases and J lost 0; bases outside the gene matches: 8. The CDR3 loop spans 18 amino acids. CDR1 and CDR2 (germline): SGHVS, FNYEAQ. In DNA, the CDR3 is TGTGCCAGCAGCTTAAGAGCCGGGACAGGGAGCTCTGGAAACACCATATATTTT. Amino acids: CASSLRAGTGSSGNTIYF. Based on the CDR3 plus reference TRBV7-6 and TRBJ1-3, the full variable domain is GAGVSQSPRYKVTKRGQDVALRCDPISGHVSLYWYRQALGQGPEFLTYFNYEAQQDKSGLPNDRFSAERPEGSISTLTIQRTEQRDSAMYRCASSLRAGTGSSGNTIYFGEGSWLTVV.